The source of this TCR beta chain is a study of blood T cell repertoires in COVID-19 (dated by TCRdb to 2018 to 2021). About the investigation overall: Samples from collaborators originated in the United States, Italy and Spain and spanned both the acute and convalescent phases of COVID-19. The prospective study material was composed of cDNA or gDNA derived from T cells, B-cell-depleted T cells, or PBMCs. Subjects who had been exposed to COVID-19, were actively infected with it, or had recovered from it provided the deeply sampled blood TCRbeta repertoires that made up the dataset. The repertoires were made available in a free public database intended to serve as a resource for research on the immune response to SARS-CoV-2. The samples were drawn from the first 160 participants of the ongoing ImmuneRACE study and from under 1,500 subjects provided by 6 global collaborators. The sample metadata nearly always contained a de-identified subject ID, COVID-19 status, age in years and sex. Where available, HLA class I and class II types were taken from metadata supplied by the sample provider and were not determined by assay-based typing.

TCRbeta CDR3 regions were amplified from genomic DNA by means of the immunoSEQ Assay, a bias-controlled multiplex PCR. From the authors' description of their analysis: The number of nucleated cells in each sample was estimated by amplification of reference gene primers within the assay. To quantify the absolute abundance of each unique TCRbeta CDR3 rearrangement, sequence reads were collapsed and filtered. Productive Simpson clonality was computed per sample as the square root of Simpson's diversity index over productive rearrangements. This immuneACCESS table, as held by TCRdb, lists in-frame sequences with V and J called but not all clones. Of the missing ones, under half trace to an unresolved V gene in checked studies; the others have no known cause. V and J calls and clone size are given by that table; D and trimming were obtained from the DNA. In all, the sample holds 250,000 to 300,000 clones, and roughly 89% of those were seen once. Roughly 9% of the sample goes to the ten largest clones.

The germline V gene supplies CDR1 LGHNA and CDR2 YSLEER. Trimming at the junction amounts to 4 bases on V and 7 bases on J, and the germline ends lie 14 bases apart. The CDR3 spans 14 residues, from the cysteine through the phenylalanine. CDR3 DNA is the only sequence kept; it has 42 bases, read in frame from the first base. Participants in the prospective study were aged about 18 to 89 years, lived in about two dozen United States geographic areas, and enrolled through a virtual design. In the prospective study, cohorts were assigned on the basis of participant-reported clinical history obtained from a screening survey and a study questionnaire. Recovered participants in ImmuneRACE Cohort 3 were defined by two consecutive negative NP/OP PCR tests, clearance by a healthcare professional, or resolution of symptoms. Each participant in the prospective study had whole blood, serum and a nasopharyngeal or oropharyngeal swab collected by mobile phlebotomists. Prospective study participants could optionally give additional blood draws and questionnaires over an approximately two-month period. Before DNA extraction, blood samples from the prospective study were shipped at room temperature or frozen.

For this clone: Its cognate antigen has yet to be identified. No much larger clone is present one base from it, and per-base qualities are unavailable.

General conclusions and limits of the study: The quantity of clinical and demographic metadata differed by source and by participant and was supplied without curation.

The rearranged chain carries TRBV4-3 and TRBJ2-1, and TRBD1 may be the D gene, going by 6 matching bases. The TCR sequence derives from a man aged 40-55 years who had recovered from COVID-19. The source material was PBMCs or T cells enriched from blood (not recorded which). The bases are TGCGCCAGCAGCCTCAGGGGTCAGGGGAATGAGCAGTTCTTC. This codes for CASSLRGQGNEQFF.